This T cell receptor beta chain was captured in a study of T cell responses to AZD1222 COVID-19 vaccine (dated by TCRdb to the early 2020s). For context, the study as a whole: AZD1222 recipients whose second dose came at about 4 weeks and those whose second dose came at about 12 weeks were combined into one group, since spike-specific TCR depth and breadth did not differ between the two schedules. Trial participants were enrolled by age into subgroups of 18-55, 56-69 and 70-plus years, and around 150, 28 and 57 TCR-sequenced participants, respectively, were included in these subgroups. A total of 230 to 250 trial participants underwent TCR sequencing, of whom approximately 200 had received two doses of AZD1222 and approximately 26 had received two doses of the MenACWY control vaccine.

Reading from cysteine to phenylalanine, the CDR3 counts 13 amino acids. Only the CDR3 region is kept as DNA, spanning 39 bases read in frame from base 1. CDR1 and CDR2, per the germline V gene, are LGHNA and YNFKEQ. The germline V and J ends show losses of 0 bases and 16 bases respectively, and no gene match explains 6 bases of the junction. Broad study findings and their caveats: The 56-69-year group was small, and its depth increase did not reach significance, likely because of low power. The whole spike protein was spanned by vaccine-associated CD4 TCRs, and dominant responses were seen in regions 160-218 and 743-854. Nearly half of unique spike-specific TCRs reportedly recognized epitopes outside regions mutated in the B.1.351 and B.1.1.7 variants. Conclusions about previously exposed vaccinees were limited because only six AZD1222 recipients were SARS-CoV-2 seropositive at baseline. Because no samples from the day 14 peak response were available, repertoires could be characterized only after the peak T cell response. A significant rise in spike-specific TCR breadth and depth was observed after two AZD1222 doses relative to day 0 and relative to MenACWY recipients. Participants were mostly white British, with more females than males. The authors suggested clonal diversity may have been underestimated.

With respect to this clone: No cognate antigen has been identified for it. Base qualities are not recorded, but no much larger clone differs from it by a single base.

The CDR3 regions of human TCRbeta chains were analyzed by immunosequencing. The original methods were these. TCRs in the repertoires were compared against a reference library of SARS-CoV-2-specific TCRs that had been generated with the MIRA antigen-specificity platform. Breadth was defined as the fraction of unique TCRs that were SARS-CoV-2-associated, and depth was defined as the fraction of total T cells that were SARS-CoV-2-associated. Each spike-specific TCR was assigned to its reactive spike region and to a CD4 or CD8 class using the MIRA data. Log10-transformed breadth and depth values were compared by one-way ANOVA with Sidak's multiple comparisons tests. TCRdb carries this immuneACCESS record with in-frame sequences only. Its versions omit some clonotypes, under half of them owing to an unresolved V gene in the studies checked, with the rest unexplained. V and J calls and clone size are as listed in that table; D and trimming were resolved from the DNA. The sample yields around 95,000 clones; 88% were counted once. The top ten clones comprise 2.8% of the sample.

The time point label, read with the paper, signifies: baseline before first vaccination. The vaccinee samples were drawn from two UK trials, COV001 and COV002, one of which was a single-blind randomized controlled phase 2/3 trial testing AZD1222 (ChAdOx1 nCoV-19) in healthy adults. Trial participant PBMC samples were collected at day 0 and day 28 after the second dose for TCRbeta chain sequencing. Recombination linked TRBV4-2 to TRBJ1-4, with TRBD1 matching 9 junction bases. The receptor was derived from an adult in good health. This specimen was peripheral blood, taken on day 0 of AZD1222 vaccination. The CDR3 corresponds to CASSQDLGTGSFF. In nucleotide form, the sequence is TGTGCCAGCAGCCAAGATCTAGGGACAGGGTCGTTTTTT.